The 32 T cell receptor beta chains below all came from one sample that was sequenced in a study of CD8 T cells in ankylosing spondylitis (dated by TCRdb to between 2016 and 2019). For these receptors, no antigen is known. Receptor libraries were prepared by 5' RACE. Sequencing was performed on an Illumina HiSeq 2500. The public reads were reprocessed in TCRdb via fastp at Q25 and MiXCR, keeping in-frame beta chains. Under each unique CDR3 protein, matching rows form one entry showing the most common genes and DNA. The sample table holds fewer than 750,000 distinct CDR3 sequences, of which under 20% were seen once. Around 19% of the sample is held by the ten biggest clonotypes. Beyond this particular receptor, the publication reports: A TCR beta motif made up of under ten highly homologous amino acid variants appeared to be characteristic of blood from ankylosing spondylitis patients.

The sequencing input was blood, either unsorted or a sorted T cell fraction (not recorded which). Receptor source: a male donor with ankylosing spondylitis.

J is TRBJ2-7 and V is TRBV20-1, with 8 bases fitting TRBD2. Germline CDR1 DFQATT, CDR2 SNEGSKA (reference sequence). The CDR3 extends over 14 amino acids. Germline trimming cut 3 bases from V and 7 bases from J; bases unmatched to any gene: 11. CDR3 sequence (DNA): TGCAGTGCTAGGTCCGGGACTAGGCTGTGGGAGCAGTACTTC. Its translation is CSARSGTRLWEQYF.

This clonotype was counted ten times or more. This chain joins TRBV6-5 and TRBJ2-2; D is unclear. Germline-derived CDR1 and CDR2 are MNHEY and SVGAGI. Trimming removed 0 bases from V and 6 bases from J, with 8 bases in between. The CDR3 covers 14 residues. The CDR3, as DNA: TGTGCCAGCAGTTACTCGACGACCTCCGGGGAGCTGTTTTTT. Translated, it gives CASSYSTTSGELFF.

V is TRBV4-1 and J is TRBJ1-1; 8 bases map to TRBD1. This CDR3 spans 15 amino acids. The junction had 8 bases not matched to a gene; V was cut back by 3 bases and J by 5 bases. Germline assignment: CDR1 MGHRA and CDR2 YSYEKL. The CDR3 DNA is TGCGCCAGCAGCCAGGCGTTGACAGGGGTGACTGAAGCTTTCTTT. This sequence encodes CASSQALTGVTEAFF.

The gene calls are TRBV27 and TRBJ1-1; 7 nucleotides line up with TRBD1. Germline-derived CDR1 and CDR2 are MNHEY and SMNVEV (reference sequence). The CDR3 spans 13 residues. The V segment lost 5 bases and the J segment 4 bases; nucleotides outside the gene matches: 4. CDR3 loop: CASSGDRTTEAFF. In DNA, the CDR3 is TGTGCCAGCAGTGGGGACAGAACCACTGAAGCTTTCTTT.

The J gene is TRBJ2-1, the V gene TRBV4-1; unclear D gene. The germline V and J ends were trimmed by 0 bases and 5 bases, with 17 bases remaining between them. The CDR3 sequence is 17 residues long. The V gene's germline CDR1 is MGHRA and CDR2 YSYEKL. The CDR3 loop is CASSQDSRGGSDNEQFF. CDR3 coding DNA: TGCGCCAGCAGCCAAGATTCTCGCGGCGGAAGTGACAATGAGCAGTTCTTC.

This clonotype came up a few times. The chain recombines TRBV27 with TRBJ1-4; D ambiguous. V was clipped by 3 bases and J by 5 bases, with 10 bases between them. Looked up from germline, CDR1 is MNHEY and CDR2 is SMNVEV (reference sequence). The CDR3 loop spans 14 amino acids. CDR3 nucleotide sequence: TGTGCCAGCAGTTTCGGAGCGAAAAATGAAAAACTGTTTTTT. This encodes CASSFGAKNEKLFF. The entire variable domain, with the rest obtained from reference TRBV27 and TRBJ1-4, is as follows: EAQVTQNPRYLITVTGKKLTVTCSQNMNHEYMSWYRQDPGLGLRQIYYSMNVEVTDKGDVPEGYKVSRKEKRNFPLILESPSPNQTSLYFCASSFGAKNEKLFFGSGTQLSVL.

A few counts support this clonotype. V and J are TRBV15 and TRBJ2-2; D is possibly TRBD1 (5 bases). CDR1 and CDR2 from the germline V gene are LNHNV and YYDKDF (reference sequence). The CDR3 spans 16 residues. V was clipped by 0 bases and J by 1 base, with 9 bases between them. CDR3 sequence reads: CATSREGRKNTGELFF. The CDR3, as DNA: TGTGCCACCAGCAGAGAGGGGCGGAAGAACACCGGGGAGCTGTTTTTT.

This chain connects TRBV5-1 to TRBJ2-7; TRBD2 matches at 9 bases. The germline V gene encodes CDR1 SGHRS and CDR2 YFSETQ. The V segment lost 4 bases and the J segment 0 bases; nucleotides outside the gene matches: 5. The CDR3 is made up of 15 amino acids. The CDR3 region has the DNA TGCGCCAGCAGCCAAAGCGGGGGGCCCTCCTACGAGCAGTACTTC. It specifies CASSQSGGPSYEQYF.

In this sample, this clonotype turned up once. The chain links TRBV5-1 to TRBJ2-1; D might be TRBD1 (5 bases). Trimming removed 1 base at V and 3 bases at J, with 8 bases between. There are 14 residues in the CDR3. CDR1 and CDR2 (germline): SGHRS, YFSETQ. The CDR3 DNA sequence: TGCGCCAGCAGCTTGCACAGGAACTACAATGAGCAGTTCTTC. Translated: CASSLHRNYNEQFF.

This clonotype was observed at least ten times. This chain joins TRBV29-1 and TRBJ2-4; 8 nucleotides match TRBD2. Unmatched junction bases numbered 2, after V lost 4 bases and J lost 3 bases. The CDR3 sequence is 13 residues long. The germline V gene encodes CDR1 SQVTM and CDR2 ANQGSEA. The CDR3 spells CSVGRGGKNIQYF. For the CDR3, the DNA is TGCAGCGTTGGACGGGGGGGCAAAAACATTCAGTACTTC.

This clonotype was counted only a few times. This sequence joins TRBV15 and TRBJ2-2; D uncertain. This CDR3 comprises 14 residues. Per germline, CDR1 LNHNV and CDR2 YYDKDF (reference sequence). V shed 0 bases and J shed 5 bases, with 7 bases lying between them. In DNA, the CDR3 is TGTGCCACCAGCAGAGACAAGCAAACCGGGGAGCTGTTTTTT. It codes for CATSRDKQTGELFF.

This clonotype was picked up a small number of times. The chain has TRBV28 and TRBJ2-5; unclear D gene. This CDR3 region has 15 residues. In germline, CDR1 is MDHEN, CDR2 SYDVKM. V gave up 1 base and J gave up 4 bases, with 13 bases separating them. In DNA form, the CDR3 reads TGTGCCAGCAGTTTATCGCTTGGGTCGGGAGAGACCCAGTACTTC. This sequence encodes CASSLSLGSGETQYF.

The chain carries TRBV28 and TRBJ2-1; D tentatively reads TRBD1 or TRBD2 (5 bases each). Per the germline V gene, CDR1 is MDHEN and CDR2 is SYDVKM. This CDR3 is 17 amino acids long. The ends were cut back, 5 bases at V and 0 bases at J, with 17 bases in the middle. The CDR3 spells CASSPSGTLSSYNEQFF. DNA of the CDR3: TGTGCCAGCAGTCCATCCGGGACGCTAAGCTCCTACAATGAGCAGTTCTTC.

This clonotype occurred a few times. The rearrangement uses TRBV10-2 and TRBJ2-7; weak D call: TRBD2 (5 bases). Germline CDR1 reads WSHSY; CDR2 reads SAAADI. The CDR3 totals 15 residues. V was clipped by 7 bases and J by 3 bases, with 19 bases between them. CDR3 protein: CASTKPGSLHYEQYF. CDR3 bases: TGCGCCAGCACGAAACCGGGGAGTCTCCACTACGAGCAGTACTTC.

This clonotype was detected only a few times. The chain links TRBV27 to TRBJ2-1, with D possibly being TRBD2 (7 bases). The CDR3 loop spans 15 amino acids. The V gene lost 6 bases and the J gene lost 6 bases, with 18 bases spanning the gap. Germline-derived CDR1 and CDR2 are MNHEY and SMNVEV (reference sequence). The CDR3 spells CASSWDGGAPNEQFF. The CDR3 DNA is TGTGCCAGCAGCTGGGATGGGGGGGCGCCCAATGAGCAGTTCTTC.

The CDR3 DNA reads as TGTGCCAGCAAGGTCACAGGGGGCGTTTACGAGCAGTACTTC. This translates into CASKVTGGVYEQYF. The chain is built from TRBV2 and TRBJ2-7; 9 bases map to TRBD1. V shed 7 bases, J shed 4 bases, and the junction held 8 bases outside the gene matches. The CDR3 totals 14 residues. Per the germline V gene, CDR1 is SNHLY and CDR2 is FYNNEI.

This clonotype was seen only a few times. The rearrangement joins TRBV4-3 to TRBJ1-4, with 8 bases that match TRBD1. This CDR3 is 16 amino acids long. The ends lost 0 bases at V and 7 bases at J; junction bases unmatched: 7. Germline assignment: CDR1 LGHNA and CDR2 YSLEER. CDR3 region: CASSQDILGQVEKLFF. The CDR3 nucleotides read TGCGCCAGCAGCCAAGATATTTTGGGACAGGTTGAAAAACTGTTTTTT.

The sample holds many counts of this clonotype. The CDR3 DNA is TGTGCCAGCGATGGACTAGCGGGGAGCACAGATACGCAGTATTTT. It codes for CASDGLAGSTDTQYF. V is TRBV12-3 or TRBV12-4 and J is TRBJ2-3, with TRBD2 matching over 12 bases. This CDR3 has 15 amino acids. With V trimmed by 8 bases and J by 0 bases, 3 bases remained unmatched.

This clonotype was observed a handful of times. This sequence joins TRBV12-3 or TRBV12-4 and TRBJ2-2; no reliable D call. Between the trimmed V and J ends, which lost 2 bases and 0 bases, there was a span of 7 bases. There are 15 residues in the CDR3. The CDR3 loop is CASSLRPPNTGELFF. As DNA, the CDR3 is TGTGCCAGCAGTTTAAGGCCCCCGAACACCGGGGAGCTGTTTTTT.

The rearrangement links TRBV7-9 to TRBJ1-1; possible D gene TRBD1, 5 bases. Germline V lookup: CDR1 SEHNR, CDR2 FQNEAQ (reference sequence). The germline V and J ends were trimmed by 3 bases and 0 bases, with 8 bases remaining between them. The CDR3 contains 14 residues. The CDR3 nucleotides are TGTGCCAGCAGCTTCAAGGGGCTGAACACTGAAGCTTTCTTT. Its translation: CASSFKGLNTEAFF.

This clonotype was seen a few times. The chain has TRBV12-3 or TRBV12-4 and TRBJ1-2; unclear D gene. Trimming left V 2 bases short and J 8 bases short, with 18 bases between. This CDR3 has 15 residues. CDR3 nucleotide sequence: TGTGCCAGCAGTTTATATGTGTTGGGGTCAGAGGGCTACACCTTC. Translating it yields CASSLYVLGSEGYTF.

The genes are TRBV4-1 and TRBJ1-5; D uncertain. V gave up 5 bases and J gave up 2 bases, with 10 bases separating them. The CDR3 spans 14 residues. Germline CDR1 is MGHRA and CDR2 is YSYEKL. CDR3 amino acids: CASSAQVGNQPQHF. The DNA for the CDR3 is TGCGCCAGCAGCGCCCAGGTCGGCAATCAGCCCCAGCATTTT.

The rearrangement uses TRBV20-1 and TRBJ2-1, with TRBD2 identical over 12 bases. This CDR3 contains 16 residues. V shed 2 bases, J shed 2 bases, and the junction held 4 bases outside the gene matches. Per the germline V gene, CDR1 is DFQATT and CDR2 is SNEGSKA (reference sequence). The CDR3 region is CSARNLAGGAYNEQFF. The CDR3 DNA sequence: TGCAGTGCTAGAAATCTAGCGGGGGGGGCCTACAATGAGCAGTTCTTC.

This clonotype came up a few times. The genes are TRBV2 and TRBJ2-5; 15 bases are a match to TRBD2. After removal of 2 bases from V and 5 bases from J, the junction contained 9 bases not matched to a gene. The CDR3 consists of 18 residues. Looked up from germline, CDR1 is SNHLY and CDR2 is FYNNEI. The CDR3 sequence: CASSEKGLAGGPVETQYF. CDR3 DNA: TGTGCCAGCAGTGAAAAAGGACTAGCGGGGGGGCCGGTGGAGACCCAGTACTTC.

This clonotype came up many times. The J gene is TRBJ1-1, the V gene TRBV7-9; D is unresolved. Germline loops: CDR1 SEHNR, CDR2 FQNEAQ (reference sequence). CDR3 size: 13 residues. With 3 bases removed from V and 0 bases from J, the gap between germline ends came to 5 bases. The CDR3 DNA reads TGTGCCAGCAGCTTCGAAATGAACACTGAAGCTTTCTTT. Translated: CASSFEMNTEAFF.

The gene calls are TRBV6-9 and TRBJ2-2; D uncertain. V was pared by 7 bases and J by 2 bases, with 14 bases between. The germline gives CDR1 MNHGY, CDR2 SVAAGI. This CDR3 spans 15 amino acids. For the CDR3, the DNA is TGTGCCAGCACCCTAGGGCGGAGCAACACCGGGGAGCTGTTTTTT. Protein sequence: CASTLGRSNTGELFF.

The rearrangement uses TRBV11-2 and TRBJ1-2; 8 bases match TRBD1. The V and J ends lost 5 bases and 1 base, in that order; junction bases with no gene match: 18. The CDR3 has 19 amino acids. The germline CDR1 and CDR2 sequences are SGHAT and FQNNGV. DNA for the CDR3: TGTGCCAGCAGCACTGAGACAGGGGAATCGTGGACGGGTAACTATGGCTACACCTTC. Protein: CASSTETGESWTGNYGYTF.

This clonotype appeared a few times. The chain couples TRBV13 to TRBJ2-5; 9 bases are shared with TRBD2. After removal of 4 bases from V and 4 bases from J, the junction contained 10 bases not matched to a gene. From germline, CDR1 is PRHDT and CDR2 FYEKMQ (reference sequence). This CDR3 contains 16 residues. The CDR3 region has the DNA TGTGCCAGCAGCTCGGGCCCGGGACTAGCCGGAGAGACCCAGTACTTC. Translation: CASSSGPGLAGETQYF.

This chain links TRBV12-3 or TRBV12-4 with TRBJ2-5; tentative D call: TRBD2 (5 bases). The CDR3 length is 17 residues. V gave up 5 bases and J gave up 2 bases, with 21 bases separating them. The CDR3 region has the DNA TGTGCCAGCAGTACTCCCGGTCAGGACTTTACACAAGAGACCCAGTACTTC. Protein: CASSTPGQDFTQETQYF.

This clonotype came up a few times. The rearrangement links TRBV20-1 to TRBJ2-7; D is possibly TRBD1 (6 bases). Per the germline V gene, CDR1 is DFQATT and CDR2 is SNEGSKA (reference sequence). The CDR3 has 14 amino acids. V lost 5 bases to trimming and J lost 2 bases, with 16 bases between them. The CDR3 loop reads CSAPSFRGTYEQYF. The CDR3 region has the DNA TGCAGTGCTCCCTCGTTCAGGGGCACCTACGAGCAGTACTTC.

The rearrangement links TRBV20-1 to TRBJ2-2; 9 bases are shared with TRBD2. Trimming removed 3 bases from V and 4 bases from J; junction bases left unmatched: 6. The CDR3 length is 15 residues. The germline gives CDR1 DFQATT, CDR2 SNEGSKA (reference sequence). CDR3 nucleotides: TGCAGTGCTAGCGGAGCGGGGGGAAGCACCGGGGAGCTGTTTTTT. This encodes CSASGAGGSTGELFF.

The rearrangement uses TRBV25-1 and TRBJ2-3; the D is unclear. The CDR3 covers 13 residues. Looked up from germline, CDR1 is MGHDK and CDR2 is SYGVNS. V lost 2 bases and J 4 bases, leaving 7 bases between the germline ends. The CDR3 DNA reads TGTGCCAGCAGTGAAGCGCGAGCAGATACGCAGTATTTT. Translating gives CASSEARADTQYF.